The rows below give T cell receptor beta chains drawn from one sample of a study of T cells in localized non-small cell lung cancer. Sequencing was performed with immunoSEQ multiplex PCR; in TCRdb, only in-frame clones are kept and a portion is missing. The profile shows 1,500 to 2,500 clones, under 30% of them singletons. This material consisted of normal lung tissue next to the tumor, taken before any cancer treatment. These receptor sequences come from a woman aged 40-70 years with stage II lung adenocarcinoma. Both conserved end residues are part of each CDR3. D genes are given only for firm matches. The size field is filled for only some rows; it gives once, few, many or a size class.

>TRBJ1-5|NA|NA|TRBV9
CASSAVKGWGQPQHF
TGTGCCAGCAGTGCAGTAAAGGGTTGGGGGCAGCCCCAGCATTTT
>TRBJ2-7|few|TRBD1|TRBV15
CATSKGDREEAEQYF
TGTGCCACCAGCAAGGGGGACAGGGAGGAGGCCGAGCAGTACTTC
>TRBJ1-1|NA|NA|TRBV27
CASSPTGSTEAFF
TGTGCCAGCAGCCCAACAGGAAGCACTGAAGCTTTCTTT
>TRBJ2-4|NA|TRBD2|TRBV29-1
CSVQRGGRDIQYF
TGCAGCGTGCAGCGGGGGGGCAGAGACATTCAGTACTTC
>TRBJ1-2|few|NA|TRBV6-8
CASSPTDVNYGYTF
TGTGCCAGCAGTCCGACGGACGTTAACTATGGCTACACCTTC
>TRBJ2-3|medium-sized|TRBD2|TRBV6-8
CASSDGLATDTQYF
TGTGCCAGCAGTGACGGACTAGCCACAGATACGCAGTATTTT
>TRBJ2-5|NA|TRBD2|TRBV18
CASSPSGRGETQYF
TGTGCCAGCTCACCCAGCGGGAGGGGAGAGACCCAGTACTTC
>TRBJ2-7|NA|TRBD1|TRBV10-2
CASSDSQGAKQYF
TGCGCCAGCAGTGATTCGCAGGGGGCGAAGCAGTACTTC
>TRBJ1-5|few|TRBD1|TRBV19
CASTTGFHQPQHF
TGTGCCAGTACGACAGGGTTCCATCAGCCCCAGCATTTT
>TRBJ2-3|hyperexpanded|NA|TRBV9
CASSPDHTDTQYF
TGTGCCAGCAGCCCTGACCACACAGATACGCAGTATTTT
>TRBJ1-2|medium-sized|TRBD1|TRBV11-3
CASTSMGSGTGMGLRYGYTF
TGTGCCAGCACCTCAATGGGGAGCGGGACAGGCATGGGTCTACGCTATGGCTACACCTTC
>TRBJ1-1|NA|NA|TRBV11-3
CASSSIHAGAATEAFF
TGTGCCAGCAGCTCCATTCATGCAGGGGCGGCCACTGAAGCTTTCTTT
>TRBJ2-3|few|NA|TRBV11-3
CASSLRVPAGLLTDTQYF
TGTGCCAGCAGCTTACGAGTCCCGGCAGGGCTACTCACAGATACGCAGTATTTT
>TRBJ2-5|NA|TRBD2|TRBV19
CASGREGAQYF
TGTGCCAGCGGTCGGGAGGGGGCCCAGTACTTC
>TRBJ1-4|NA|NA|TRBV29-1
CSVGRTNEKLFF
TGCAGCGTTGGGAGAACTAATGAAAAACTGTTTTTT
>TRBJ2-1|NA|TRBD1|TRBV11-3
CASSWRDRPRNEQFF
TGTGCCAGCAGCTGGAGGGACAGGCCTAGGAATGAGCAGTTCTTC
>TRBJ2-1|few|TRBD1|TRBV6-8
CASSRQGNEQFF
TGTGCCAGCAGCCGACAGGGAAATGAGCAGTTCTTC